The 3 T cell receptor beta chains listed next were all sequenced from one sample in a study of blood T cell repertoires in COVID-19. Some clones are missing from TCRdb's copy, which holds only in-frame ones; the method was immunoSEQ multiplex PCR. The repertoire holds under 250,000 clones, approximately 83% seen once, with more than 1.5% in the top ten. Material: peripheral blood. These receptors all come from a man between 25 and 39 years old who had recovered from COVID-19.

V and J are TRBV6-5 and TRBJ2-6, with a weak D call TRBD1 (6 bases). The ends were cut back, 4 bases at V and 10 bases at J, with 14 bases in the middle. This CDR3 has 14 amino acids. Germline V gives CDR1 MNHEY, CDR2 SVGAGI. CDR3 protein: CASSLRQDINVLTF. CDR3 DNA sequence: TGTGCCAGCAGTTTAAGACAGGATATTAACGTCCTGACTTTC.

The rearrangement joins TRBV7-6 to TRBJ1-1; TRBD1 is a possible D gene (5 bases). This CDR3 comprises 13 residues. CDR1 SGHVS and CDR2 FNYEAQ come from the germline V gene. V was shortened by 5 bases and J by 1 base, with 8 bases between the two germline ends. CDR3 region: CASSLTGNTEAFF. CDR3 sequence (DNA): TGTGCCAGCAGCCTAACAGGGAACACTGAAGCTTTCTTT. Using reference TRBV7-6 and TRBJ1-1 for the parts outside the CDR3, the full variable domain is GAGVSQSPRYKVTKRGQDVALRCDPISGHVSLYWYRQALGQGPEFLTYFNYEAQQDKSGLPNDRFSAERPEGSISTLTIQRTEQRDSAMYRCASSLTGNTEAFFGQGTRLTVV.

In its sample, this clone was seen many times. The chain employs TRBV7-9 and TRBJ2-5; the D gene is possibly TRBD1 (5 bases). Per germline, CDR1 SEHNR and CDR2 FQNEAQ (reference sequence). V lost 5 bases to trimming and J lost 12 bases, with 13 bases between them. CDR3 length: 11 residues. CDR3 coding DNA: TGTGCCAGCAGCCAGGGATCCCAGAAGTACTTC. Residues: CASSQGSQKYF.